Sequencing of this T cell receptor (beta chain) was carried out in a study of early T cells in non-severe SARS-CoV-2 infection (dated by TCRdb to the early 2020s). Concerning the study at large: Because TCR sequencing was done on bulk RNA from unsorted whole blood, the alpha and beta chains could not be paired.

This clonotype was observed a handful of times. The antigen it recognizes is unknown. Qualities for individual bases were not recorded, and no much larger clone is one base off. Overall results and qualifications from the work: VDJdb matching was skewed toward anti-spike CD8 responses and likely underestimated virus-specific expansions, missing private and CD4 specificities.

Set within a cohort of healthcare workers in London, UK, this nested case-control study involved weekly PCR testing of nasopharyngeal swabs along with blood sampling. Healthcare workers were enrolled in the week of the UK lockdown, from 23 to 31 March 2020, and were followed every week for up to roughly 16 weeks. Library preparation employed 5' RACE. The listed sequencing device is NextSeq 500. In the TCR library protocol, unique molecular identifiers were attached to individual cDNA molecules to correct for PCR bias and sequencing error. Both TCR alpha and beta chains were sequenced, and tight co-correlation was observed between alpha and beta sequence abundances in each sample. On the authors' methods: Decombinator V4 was used to perform V gene, J gene and CDR3 annotation of TCR sequences. TCRs were defined as expanded if a significant change between any two time points was detected under a Poisson model with p below 0.0001. TCR abundances were normalised to the total number of TCRs sequenced in each sample and reported as counts per million. TRAV1-2 paired with TRAJ12, TRAJ20 or TRAJ33 defined MAIT TCRs, while TRAV10 paired with TRAJ18 defined iNKT TCRs. VDJdb, accessed on 1 November 2021, was searched for TCRs annotated for CMV, EBV and SARS-CoV-2, and TCRs annotated for more than one antigen were excluded. TCRdb handled the public reads itself, with Q25 trimming in fastp and clone calling in MiXCR, and kept productive beta chains. Rows merge per CDR3 protein into single entries with the most common DNA and genes. The V and J calls were determined by TCRdb, not by the authors. The sample profile shows roughly 46,000 distinct CDR3 sequences; around 10% of them were found once. Roughly 5.7% of the sample is in the top ten clones.

Inclusive of the bounding cysteine and phenylalanine, the CDR3 is 16 residues long. Only CDR3 DNA remains: 48 bases, in frame from the first base. Based on the germline V gene, the CDR1 and CDR2 sequences are SGDLS and YYNGEE. V sheds 2 bases and J sheds 0 bases, leaving 14 bases between their ends. The V and J segments used are TRBV9 and TRBJ2-5, with a tentative D gene TRBD2 over 6 matching bases. The sequence was obtained from an adult who was a healthcare worker with PCR-confirmed SARS-CoV-2 infection or an uninfected control (not recorded which). The input for sequencing was whole blood, taken at baseline. The bases read TGTGCCAGCAGCGTCCCGGCCCGGGGGAACCAAGAGACCCAGTACTTC. This sequence encodes CASSVPARGNQETQYF. With the rest looked up from the reference TRBV9 and TRBJ2-5 genes rather than sequenced, the full variable domain is DSGVTQTPKHLITATGQRVTLRCSPRSGDLSVYWYQQSLDQGLQFLIQYYNGEERAKGNILERFSAQQFPDLHSELNLSSLELGDSALYFCASSVPARGNQETQYFGPGTRLLVL.